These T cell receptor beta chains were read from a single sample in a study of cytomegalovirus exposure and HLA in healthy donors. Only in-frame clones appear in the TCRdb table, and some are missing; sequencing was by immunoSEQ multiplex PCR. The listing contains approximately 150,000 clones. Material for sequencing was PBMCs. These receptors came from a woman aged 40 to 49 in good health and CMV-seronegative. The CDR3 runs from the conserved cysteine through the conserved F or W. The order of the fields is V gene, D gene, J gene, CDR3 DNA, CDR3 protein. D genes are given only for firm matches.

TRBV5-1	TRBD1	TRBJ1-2	TGCGCCAGCAGCCTACAGGGGCCGGGCGGCTACACCTTC	CASSLQGPGGYTF
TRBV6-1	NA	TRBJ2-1	TGTGCCAGCAGCCCTGGGGGGGCCGGCTACAATGAGCAGTTCTTC	CASSPGGAGYNEQFF
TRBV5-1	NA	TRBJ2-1	TGCGCCAGCACCCTAACTGGTGAGCAGTTCTTC	CASTLTGEQFF
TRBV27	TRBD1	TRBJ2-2	TGTGCCAGCAGTCCCAAGGGACAGGGTGGGAGCACCGGGGAGCTGTTTTTT	CASSPKGQGGSTGELFF
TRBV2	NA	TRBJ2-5	TGTGCCAGCAGTGGCCTCCGGGTCTCAGAAACCCAGTACTTC	CASSGLRVSETQYF
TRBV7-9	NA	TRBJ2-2	TGTGCCAGCACCCAAGCGGGGAACACCGGGGAGCTGTTTTTT	CASTQAGNTGELFF
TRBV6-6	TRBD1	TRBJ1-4	TGTGCCAGCAGCTGGGACAGGGGAACGACTAATGAAAAACTGTTTTTT	CASSWDRGTTNEKLFF
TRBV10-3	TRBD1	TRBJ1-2	TGTGCCATCAGTGAGTCAGGGACAGGGTATGGCTACACCTTC	CAISESGTGYGYTF
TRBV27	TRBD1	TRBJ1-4	TGTGCCAGCAGTTTTGCCAGGGACAGGAGGAGCGGTGGAACTAATGAAAAACTGTTTTTT	CASSFARDRRSGGTNEKLFF
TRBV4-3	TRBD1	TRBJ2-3	TGCGCCAGCAGCCAGGGGGACAGGGGATGGACAGATACGCAGTATTTT	CASSQGDRGWTDTQYF
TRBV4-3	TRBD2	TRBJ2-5	TGCGCCAGCAGCCAAGAGAGGAGCGGGGGGGCTTTGGAGACCCAGTACTTC	CASSQERSGGALETQYF
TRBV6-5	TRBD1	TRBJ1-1	TGTGCCAGCAGTTACGGGGACAGATGGATCAACACTGAAGCTTTCTTT	CASSYGDRWINTEAFF
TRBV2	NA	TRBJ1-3	TGTGCCAGCAGTGAAGAAGGGGCCGGAAACACCATATATTTT	CASSEEGAGNTIYF
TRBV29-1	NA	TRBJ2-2	TGCAGCGTTGAAGACCCTTCCAGGCCGACCGGGGAGCTGTTTTTT	CSVEDPSRPTGELFF
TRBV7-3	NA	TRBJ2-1	TGTGCCAGCAGCTTAACGAGCGGAAACAATGAGCAGTTCTTC	CASSLTSGNNEQFF
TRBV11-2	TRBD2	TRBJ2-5	TGTGCCAGCAGCGACAGACTAGCGGGGGGGACACAGACCCAGTACTTC	CASSDRLAGGTQTQYF
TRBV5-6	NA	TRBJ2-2	TGTGCCAGCAGCTTGACACAGAACACCGGGGAGCTGTTTTTT	CASSLTQNTGELFF
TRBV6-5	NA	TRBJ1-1	TGTGCCAGCAGGACGGGGTTCATGAACACTGAAGCTTTCTTT	CASRTGFMNTEAFF
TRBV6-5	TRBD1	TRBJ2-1	TGTGCCAGCAGTTACGGACAGGGTCGCTACAATGAGCAGTTCTTC	CASSYGQGRYNEQFF
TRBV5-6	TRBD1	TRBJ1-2	TGTGCCAGCACACGGTGGGGACAGGGCGACTATGGCTACACCTTC	CASTRWGQGDYGYTF
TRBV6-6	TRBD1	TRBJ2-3	TGTGCCAGCAGTTTCCGGGACAGCCCTAGCACAGATACGCAGTATTTT	CASSFRDSPSTDTQYF
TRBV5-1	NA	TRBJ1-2	TGCGCCAGCAGCTCGGACAGCTACTATGGCTACACCTTC	CASSSDSYYGYTF
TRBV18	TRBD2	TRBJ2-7	TGTGCCAGCTCGAAAGGACTAGCGGGGGGGTCCTACGAGCAGTACTTC	CASSKGLAGGSYEQYF
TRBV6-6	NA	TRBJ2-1	TGTGCCAGCAGTTATAACAGGGTTCAGTTCTTC	CASSYNRVQFF
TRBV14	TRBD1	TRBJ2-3	TGTGCCAGCAGCGCATCAGGGGGCCGATACACAGATACGCAGTATTTT	CASSASGGRYTDTQYF
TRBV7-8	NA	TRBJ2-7	TGTGCCAGCAGCCAGACAGTGAGGGAGCAGTACTTC	CASSQTVREQYF
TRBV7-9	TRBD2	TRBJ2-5	TGTGCCAGCAGCTTTAGCGGGGGTACGAAAGAGACCCAGTACTTC	CASSFSGGTKETQYF
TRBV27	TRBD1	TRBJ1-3	TGTGCCAGCAGTTTATCGTTACAGACAGGGTCTAGAAACACCATATATTTT	CASSLSLQTGSRNTIYF
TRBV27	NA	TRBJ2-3	TGTGCCAGCAATCCTGCAGGGTGGCTCACAGATACGCAGTATTTT	CASNPAGWLTDTQYF
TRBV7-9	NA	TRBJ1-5	TGTGCCAGCAGCCATCCCCTTGAGAATCAGCCCCAGCATTTT	CASSHPLENQPQHF
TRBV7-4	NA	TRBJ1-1	TGTGCCAGCAGCCTTCGGAGGAACACTGAAGCTTTCTTT	CASSLRRNTEAFF
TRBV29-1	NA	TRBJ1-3	TGCAGCGTTGGTGACACGAGCTCTGGAAACACCATATATTTT	CSVGDTSSGNTIYF
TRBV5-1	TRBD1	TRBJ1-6	TGCGCCAGCAGCCTCGGGACAGGAAATTCACCCCTCCACTTT	CASSLGTGNSPLHF
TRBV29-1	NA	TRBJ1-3	TGCAGCGTTGGAGGCCCGGGGAGAAACACCATATATTTT	CSVGGPGRNTIYF
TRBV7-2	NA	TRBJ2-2	TGTGCCAGCAGCTTCCAGTCCCCGGGTAACACCGGGGAGTTGTTTTTT	CASSFQSPGNTGELFF
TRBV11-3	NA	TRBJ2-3	TGTGCCAGCAGCCGGCAAACGGGGGGCGCCGGCACAGATACGCAGTATTTT	CASSRQTGGAGTDTQYF
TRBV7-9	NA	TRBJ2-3	TGTGCCAGCAGCACACTCGCAGCGGCAGATACGCAGTATTTT	CASSTLAAADTQYF
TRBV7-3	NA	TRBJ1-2	TGTGCCAGCAGCTTAACGCCGGGACTGAGGATCGGCTACACCTTC	CASSLTPGLRIGYTF
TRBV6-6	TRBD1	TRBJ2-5	TGTGCCAGCAGTTACTTACGAGACAGGGGGCAGGAGACCCAGTACTTC	CASSYLRDRGQETQYF
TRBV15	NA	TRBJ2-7	TGTGCCACCAGCAGAGATCGGGGTCAGGGGCCCTACGAGCAGTACTTC	CATSRDRGQGPYEQYF
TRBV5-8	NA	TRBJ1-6	TGTGCCAGCAGCGTAGTCGACGGTGCTGGGGCCTCCTATAATTCACCCCTCCACTTT	CASSVVDGAGASYNSPLHF
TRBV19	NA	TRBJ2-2	TGTGCCAGTAGTAGGTCAGGGACCGGGGAGCTGTTTTTT	CASSRSGTGELFF
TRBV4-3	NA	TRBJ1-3	TGCGCCAGCAGTTATTTAAATCAGGGTTCGCCTGGAAACACCATATATTTT	CASSYLNQGSPGNTIYF
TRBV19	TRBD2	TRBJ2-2	TGTGCCAGTAGCCCCATAGTACTAGCGGGGGCCACCGGGGAGCTGTTTTTT	CASSPIVLAGATGELFF